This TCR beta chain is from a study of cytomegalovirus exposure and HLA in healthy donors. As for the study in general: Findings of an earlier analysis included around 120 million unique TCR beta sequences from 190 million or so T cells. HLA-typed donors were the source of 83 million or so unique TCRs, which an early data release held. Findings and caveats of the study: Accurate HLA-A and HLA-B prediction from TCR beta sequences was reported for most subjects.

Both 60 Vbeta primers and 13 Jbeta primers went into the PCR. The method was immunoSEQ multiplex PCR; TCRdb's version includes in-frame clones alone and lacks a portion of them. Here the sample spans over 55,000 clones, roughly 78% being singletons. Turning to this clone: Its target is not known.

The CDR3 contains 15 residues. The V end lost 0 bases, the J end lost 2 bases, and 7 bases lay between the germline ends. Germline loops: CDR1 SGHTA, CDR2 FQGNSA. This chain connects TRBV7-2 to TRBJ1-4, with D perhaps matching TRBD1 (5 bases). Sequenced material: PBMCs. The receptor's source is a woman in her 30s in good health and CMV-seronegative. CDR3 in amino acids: CASSLAGGTNEKLFF. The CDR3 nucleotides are TGTGCCAGCAGCTTAGCTGGGGGGACTAATGAAAAACTGTTTTTT.